This TCR beta chain was observed in a study of CD8 T cells in ankylosing spondylitis. The germline V gene encodes CDR1 MNHEY and CDR2 SVGEGT. The CDR3 extends over 14 amino acids. Losses at the gene ends were 5 bases for V and 5 bases for J; bases not matched to a gene: 5. TCRdb called the 5' RACE reads again in MiXCR, with one record for every CDR3 protein. The sample lists some 200,000 distinct CDR3 sequences; 6% to 8% were seen once. Study-level points and caveats: Disease-associated clones were CD8+ and fairly uncommon in peripheral blood. Characteristic of ankylosing spondylitis blood, it appeared, was a TCR beta motif comprising roughly 8 highly homologous variants.

This clonotype was detected ten times or more. What it binds is not known. The TCR sequence derives from a male donor with ankylosing spondylitis. The chain employs TRBV6-2 or TRBV6-3 and TRBJ2-3; 9 bases align to TRBD1. Sequenced sample: blood, either unsorted or a sorted T cell fraction (not recorded which). The CDR3 nucleotides read TGTGCCAGCAGTGGGACAGGGTGGATAGATACGCAGTATTTT. Protein product: CASSGTGWIDTQYF.